This TCR beta chain was sequenced during a study of blood T cell repertoires in COVID-19. Turning to the study itself: Both acute and convalescent COVID-19 samples were obtained from the United States, Italy and Spain. The analysed material was cDNA or gDNA that came from T cells, B-cell-depleted T cells, or PBMCs.

In the authors' workflow: Reference gene primer amplification gave nucleated cell count estimates. Profiled with immunoSEQ multiplex PCR; TCRdb holds only in-frame clones, not every one. D and trimming come from the DNA, and the V and J calls and clone size come from that table. The sample gives approximately 280,000 clones, around nine tenths of which show up once; roughly 2.2% is in the top ten. Per germline, CDR1 LGHDT and CDR2 YNNKEL (reference sequence). Trimming took 8 bases from V and 6 from J, leaving 9 bases between them. There are 11 residues in the CDR3. The sample comprised peripheral blood. This clonotype was sampled from a man aged 50 or older with acute or convalescent COVID-19. The J gene is TRBJ2-3, the V gene TRBV3-1 (or the pseudogene TRBV3-2), with D perhaps TRBD2 (5 bases). CDR3 protein: CASGVADTQYF. As DNA, the CDR3 is TGTGCCAGCGGGGTAGCGGATACGCAGTATTTT.